The 10 T cell receptor beta chains in this list originate from one sample, sequenced in a study of cytomegalovirus exposure and HLA in healthy donors. Amplification used 60 Vbeta primers and 13 Jbeta primers. The repertoire was sequenced with immunoSEQ multiplex PCR; TCRdb's copy has only in-frame clones and lacks some. The table shows about 140,000 clones, with around 80% occurring only once. The sample was PBMCs. The receptors shown here come from a female donor in good health and CMV-seronegative.

This chain connects TRBV2 to TRBJ1-1; 9 nucleotides line up with TRBD1. CDR1 is SNHLY and CDR2 is FYNNEI in the germline V gene. V lost 6 bases and J lost 5; bases outside the gene matches: 7. The CDR3 has 14 residues. The CDR3: CASSQTGGGTEAFF. For the CDR3, the DNA is TGTGCCAGCAGCCAGACAGGGGGTGGGACTGAAGCTTTCTTT.

This chain uses TRBV7-2 with TRBJ2-5, with TRBD2 matching 10 bases. Germline assignment: CDR1 SGHTA and CDR2 FQGNSA. After removal of 1 base from V and 3 bases from J, the junction contained 5 bases not matched to a gene. CDR3 length equals 16 residues. CDR3 amino acids: CASSLEIAGGEETQYF. The CDR3 nucleotides read TGTGCCAGCAGCTTAGAAATAGCGGGGGGAGAAGAGACCCAGTACTTC.

The chain links TRBV5-1 to TRBJ2-5; a possible D gene is TRBD1 (5 bases). V shed 1 base and J shed 4 bases, with 14 bases lying between them. Germline assignment: CDR1 SGHRS and CDR2 YFSETQ. The CDR3 is 15 amino acids. This chain's CDR3 is CASSLTGFGRETQYF. For the CDR3, the DNA is TGCGCCAGCAGCTTGACAGGATTTGGAAGAGAGACCCAGTACTTC.

V usage is TRBV9 and J usage is TRBJ1-1; D unclear. The CDR3 runs 13 residues. V lost 4 bases to trimming and J lost 7 bases, with 14 bases between them. CDR1 is SGDLS, CDR2 YYNGEE, per germline. This CDR3 reads CASSSITGVEAFF. The CDR3 DNA is TGTGCCAGCAGCTCAATCACCGGGGTTGAAGCTTTCTTT.

The chain recombines TRBV27 with TRBJ1-4; D not certain. CDR3 length equals 15 residues. The V gene's germline CDR1 is MNHEY and CDR2 SMNVEV (reference sequence). Between the trimmed V and J ends, which lost 3 bases and 5 bases, there was a span of 13 bases. The CDR3 DNA reads TGTGCCAGCAGTTTTTCGACTATCGGCAATGAAAAACTGTTTTTT. It yields the protein CASSFSTIGNEKLFF.

This rearrangement joins TRBV15 to TRBJ2-3, with D uncertain. The CDR3 has 15 amino acids. Germline values: CDR1 LNHNV, CDR2 YYDKDF (reference sequence). Trimming removed 0 bases at V and 0 bases at J, with 7 bases between. In DNA, the CDR3 is TGTGCCACCAGCAGAGATGCGGAAAGCACAGATACGCAGTATTTT. The encoded protein is CATSRDAESTDTQYF. Drawing the rest from reference TRBV15 and TRBJ2-3, the complete variable domain is DAMVIQNPRYQVTQFGKPVTLSCSQTLNHNVMYWYQQKSSQAPKLLFHYYDKDFNNEADTPDNFQSRRPNTSFCFLDIRSPGLGDTAMYLCATSRDAESTDTQYFGPGTRLTVL.

The CDR3, as DNA: TGTGCCAGCAGTTACTCTTATCAGGAACCGTACTTC. Translation gives CASSYSYQEPYF. The chain recombines TRBV6-6 with TRBJ2-7; D is unresolved. Germline V gene sequence: CDR1 MNHNY, CDR2 SVGAGI (reference sequence). The CDR3 contains 12 residues. Trimming pared 0 bases from V and 12 bases from J, leaving 12 bases between.

The chain's CDR3 is CAWIGGHLNSPLHF. The CDR3 DNA reads as TGTGCCTGGATAGGGGGACACCTTAATTCACCCCTCCACTTT. This chain links TRBV30 with TRBJ1-6; the D gene is possibly TRBD1 (6 bases). The V and J ends lost 4 bases and 6 bases respectively, with 13 bases between them. The CDR3 has 14 amino acids. Germline CDR1 and CDR2: GTSNPN and SVGIG (reference sequence).

The CDR3 region is CASSLGQSGAYEQYF. For the CDR3, the DNA is TGTGCCAGCAGCTTAGGACAGAGCGGGGCCTACGAGCAGTACTTC. The chain is built from TRBV7-9 and TRBJ2-7; the match to TRBD2 covers 7 bases. CDR3 size: 15 residues. J was trimmed by 2 bases and V by 1 base; bases with no gene match: 5. Germline CDR1 reads SEHNR; CDR2 reads FQNEAQ (reference sequence).

The gene calls are TRBV7-6 and TRBJ2-5, with D perhaps matching TRBD1 (6 bases). The germline CDR1 and CDR2 sequences are SGHVS and FNYEAQ. The CDR3 sequence is 14 residues long. Trimming took off 1 base at V and 5 bases at J, with 11 bases between the two ends. In DNA, the CDR3 is TGTGCCAGCAGCTTAGACGGAAGGGGGGAGACCCAGTACTTC. Protein sequence: CASSLDGRGETQYF.